This T cell receptor (beta chain) was captured in a study of tumor and adjacent non-tumor tissue in lung cancer. On this clonotype: Antigen specificity is unknown. Lacking the conserved final phenylalanine or tryptophan, this CDR3 likely reflects a read error. Because the CDR3's place on the DNA is in doubt, the DNA is left out and the CDR3 is given as listed by TCRdb.

The library came from three nested PCR rounds adapted from ARM-PCR protocols. Using its own MiXCR run on the multiplex PCR reads, TCRdb lists one record per CDR3 protein. The sample records 100,000 to 150,000 distinct CDR3 sequences, about 66% being singletons. CDR1 is MNHEY, CDR2 SVGAGI, per germline. The CDR3 length is 11 residues, termini included. The template was RNA from unsorted bulk tissue. Broader study findings: Top 100 clones took a larger repertoire share in normal lung. TCR diversity was significantly greater in tumor than normal lung tissue.

This receptor was obtained from a man younger than 40 with non-small cell lung cancer. The specimen was lung tumor tissue. J is TRBJ2-7 and V is TRBV6-5. The CDR3 region is CASSTLYEQHY.